The TCR beta chain under discussion was sequenced for a study of radiotherapy plus CTLA-4 blockade in lung cancer. CTLA-4 blockade using ipilimumab, together with focal radiation, was received by patients with chemo-refractory metastatic non-small-cell lung cancer. Some clones are missing from TCRdb's copy, which holds only in-frame ones; the method was immunoSEQ multiplex PCR. The data contain tens of thousands of clones, under 85% of them singletons. Findings and caveats of the study: Clones of tumor-derived TCRs expanded in blood after radiotherapy plus ipilimumab.

This clone appeared a few times. The antigen remains unidentified. V lost 4 bases and J 2 bases, leaving 16 bases between the germline ends. CDR3 size: 16 residues. Looked up from germline, CDR1 is LNHNV and CDR2 is YYDKDF (reference sequence). Sequenced material: peripheral blood, taken from a patient treated with radiotherapy plus ipilimumab. The rearrangement joins TRBV15 to TRBJ2-3; TRBD1 might be the D (5 bases). The clonotype comes from a human donor with non-small cell lung cancer that progressed on radiotherapy plus ipilimumab. Here the CDR3 reads CATSTDQGGFTDTQYF. CDR3 DNA: TGTGCCACCAGCACAGACCAGGGTGGATTCACAGATACGCAGTATTTT.